A selection of T cell receptor beta chains follows, all from one sample in a study of regulatory T cells in long-lasting Graves disease. Each CDR3 protein is one row after TCRdb ran MiXCR on the multiplex PCR reads. The profile shows almost 350,000 distinct CDR3 sequences, about 20% of them singletons. Sequenced here: peripheral blood mononuclear cells (PBMCs), sampled when the disease was refractory, from a patient treated with antithyroid drugs. Every receptor here comes from a female donor with Graves disease. Both conserved end residues are part of each CDR3. The D gene is left open where the match is weak. The size entry is marked missing in some rows and otherwise reads once, few, many or a size class.

>TRBD1|many|TRBJ2-7|TRBV27
TGTGCCAGCAGTAACAAAGGGACAGGGGGCACATTCCACGAGCAGTACTTC
CASSNKGTGGTFHEQYF
>-|many|TRBJ2-7|TRBV7-8
TGTGCCAGCAGCTTAGGGACTCCTCGGGTCTACGAGCAGTACTTC
CASSLGTPRVYEQYF
>-|few|TRBJ2-3|TRBV12-3/TRBV12-4
TGTGCCAGCAGTCACCCCCTGGCTGGACCAGTCCGGAACGTAGATACGCAGTATTTT
CASSHPLAGPVRNVDTQYF
>-|few|TRBJ1-6|TRBV9
TGTGCCAGCAGCCCCCCAGGGTGGGGGGGCAATTCACCCCTCCACTTT
CASSPPGWGGNSPLHF
>-|-|TRBJ1-5|TRBV19
TGTGCCAGTAAGAAGTTAGGCAGCAATCAGCCCCAGCATTTT
CASKKLGSNQPQHF
>TRBD1|few|TRBJ2-7|TRBV7-8
TGTGCCAGCAGGCGGGGACAGGGGGCAGGTAACGAGCAGTACTTC
CASRRGQGAGNEQYF
>-|many|TRBJ1-2|TRBV3-1
TGTGCCAGCAGCCAAGATGGGGGGGACCATGGCTACACCTTC
CASSQDGGDHGYTF
>-|-|TRBJ2-3|TRBV7-8
TGTGCCAGCAGCTTAACGGGGGTTAGCACAGATACGCAGTATTTT
CASSLTGVSTDTQYF
>-|-|TRBJ1-2|TRBV4-1
TGCGCCAGCAGCCAAGATGATACGGCAGCTCGGTATGGCTACACCTTC
CASSQDDTAARYGYTF
>-|-|TRBJ1-1|TRBV5-4
TGTGCCACTGCCAGCCCGAACACTGAAGCTTTCTTT
CATASPNTEAFF
>-|-|TRBJ2-1|TRBV2
TGTGCCAGCAGCTTAAACTCGCTAGTGAATGAGCAGTTCTTC
CASSLNSLVNEQFF
>-|-|TRBJ1-4|TRBV4-3
TGCGCCAGCAGCCAAGATCGGATGGGCGGTGCAACTAATGAAAAACTGTTTTTT
CASSQDRMGGATNEKLFF
>-|-|TRBJ2-5|TRBV7-2
TGTGCCAGCAGCTTTTCTGGGGTCTTACAAGAGACCCAGTACTTC
CASSFSGVLQETQYF
>-|-|TRBJ2-7|TRBV5-1
TGCGCCAGCAGCAAAGGTACAGGCGAGCAGTACTTC
CASSKGTGEQYF
>-|-|TRBJ2-2|TRBV5-1
TGCGCCAGCAGCGCCGGACACCTAAACACCGGGGAGCTGTTTTTT
CASSAGHLNTGELFF
>-|-|TRBJ1-1|TRBV20-1
TGCAGTGCTAGAGATCGGGGGGACTCTCGGGGAAGGACTGGAGCTTTCTTT
CSARDRGDSRGRTGAFF
>-|many|TRBJ1-2|TRBV20-1
TGCAGTGCTAGATTCAGGGAGAATGGCTACACCTTC
CSARFRENGYTF
>-|many|TRBJ1-1|TRBV6-1
TGTGCCAGCAGTCCTTGGACAGCGAACACTGAAGCTTTCTTT
CASSPWTANTEAFF
>TRBD2|-|TRBJ2-5|TRBV4-2
TGTGCCAGCAGCCAAGTCTTGGGCGGGGAGGGAGTGGAGACCCAGTACTTC
CASSQVLGGEGVETQYF
>-|few|TRBJ1-6|TRBV20-1
TGCAGTGCTAGAGATCATACGGGACCGCGTAATTCACCCCTCCACTTT
CSARDHTGPRNSPLHF
>TRBD1|-|TRBJ1-4|TRBV20-1
TGCAGTGCTAGAGTACGTCAAGGATTAAGGGGACAGACGAAGGAAAAACTGTTTTTT
CSARVRQGLRGQTKEKLFF
>TRBD1|few|TRBJ2-7|TRBV7-9
TGTGCCAGCAGTCTAACGACAGGGGACCCCTACGAGCAGTACTTC
CASSLTTGDPYEQYF
>TRBD1|-|TRBJ2-2|TRBV19
TGTGCCAGTAGACCCCCAGGGACAGGAGGTACCGGGGAGCTGTTTTTT
CASRPPGTGGTGELFF
>-|many|TRBJ1-5|TRBV30
TGTGCCTGGGCGACAGTTAGTAGCAATCAGCCCCAGCATTTT
CAWATVSSNQPQHF
>-|few|TRBJ1-1|TRBV27
TGTGCCAGCGGGCTTGGGGTGGACACTGAAGCTTTCTTT
CASGLGVDTEAFF